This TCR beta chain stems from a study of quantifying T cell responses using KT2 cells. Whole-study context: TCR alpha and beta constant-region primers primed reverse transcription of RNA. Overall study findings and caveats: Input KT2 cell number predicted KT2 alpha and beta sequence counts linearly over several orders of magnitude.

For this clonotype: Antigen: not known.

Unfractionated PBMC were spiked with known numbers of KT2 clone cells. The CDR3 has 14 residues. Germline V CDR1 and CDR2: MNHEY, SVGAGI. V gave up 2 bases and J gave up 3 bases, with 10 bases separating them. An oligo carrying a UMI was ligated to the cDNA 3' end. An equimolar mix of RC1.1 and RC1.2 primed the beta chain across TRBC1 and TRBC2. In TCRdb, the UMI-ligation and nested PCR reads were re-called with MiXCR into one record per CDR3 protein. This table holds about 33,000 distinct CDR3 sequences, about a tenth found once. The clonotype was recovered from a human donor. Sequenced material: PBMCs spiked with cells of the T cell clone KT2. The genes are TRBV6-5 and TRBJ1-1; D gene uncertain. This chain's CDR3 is CASSYGMGYTEAFF. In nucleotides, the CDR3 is TGTGCCAGCAGTTACGGAATGGGTTACACTGAAGCTTTCTTT.